One and the same sample provided the 9 T cell receptor beta chains below, sequenced in a study of breast tumors, draining lymph nodes, adjacent tissues. MiXCR, run by TCRdb on the multiplex PCR reads, gives a single entry per CDR3 protein. Of about 180,000 distinct CDR3 sequences in the sample, 30% to 35% were seen once. Breast cancer patients provided tissue from their axillary draining lymph nodes. Sequencing used axillary lymph node tissue. These TCRs come from a female donor with breast cancer. Some clones in this sample may be carry-over from other donors' samples.

The rearrangement links TRBV6-2 or TRBV6-3 to TRBJ2-3; D gene uncertain. The V gene's germline CDR1 is MNHEY and CDR2 SVGEGT. The ends were cut back, 1 base at V and 0 bases at J, with 8 bases in the middle. The CDR3 is made up of 15 amino acids. In DNA, the CDR3 is TGTGCCAGCAGTTACTGGGCGGATAGCACAGATACGCAGTATTTT. Its protein is CASSYWADSTDTQYF.

A note on this clonotype: This could be a read error, since a much larger clone is one nucleotide away. The J gene is TRBJ1-2, the V gene TRBV20-1, with D perhaps TRBD1 (6 bases). The CDR3 sequence is 15 residues long. The germline gives CDR1 DFQATT, CDR2 SNEGSKA (reference sequence). CDR3 nucleotides: TGCAGTGCTGGAGATCTTGCGGGGGGGCTTGGTGGCTACACCTTC. This codes for CSAGDLAGGLGGYTF.

This rearrangement joins TRBV12-3 or TRBV12-4 to TRBJ2-5; tentative D call: TRBD2 (6 bases). Trimming took 6 bases from V and 1 from J, leaving 12 bases between them. This CDR3 has 14 amino acids. CDR3 bases: TGTGCCAGCAGACGGGAGACTAGCCAAGAGACCCAGTACTTC. Amino acid sequence: CASRRETSQETQYF.

This clonotype was counted many times. This chain connects TRBV14 to TRBJ1-2; 9 bases fit TRBD1. This CDR3 region has 16 residues. V gave up 4 bases and J gave up 4 bases; unmatched junction bases: 10. Germline CDR1 SGHDN, CDR2 FVKESK. The CDR3 DNA is TGTGCCAGCAGCCCTTTAGGGACAGGGTTTAGCTATGGCTACACCTTC. Translating gives CASSPLGTGFSYGYTF.

The rearrangement links TRBV12-3 or TRBV12-4 to TRBJ2-2; 7 bases are shared with TRBD1. This CDR3 spans 16 amino acids. The J segment lost 2 bases and the V segment lost 7 bases, leaving 10 bases of the junction unmatched. CDR3 nucleotides: TGTGCCAGCACCCTTACCGGGACAGCCAACACCGGGGAGCTGTTTTTT. This sequence encodes CASTLTGTANTGELFF.

This chain joins TRBV12-5 and TRBJ1-5, with no clear D. The germline V gene has CDR1 LGHNT and CDR2 FRNRAP. Trimming took off 4 bases at V and 1 base at J, with 8 bases between the two ends. The CDR3 is made up of 14 amino acids. In nucleotides, the CDR3 is TGTGCTAGTGGTTCCCGACTCAGCAATCAGCCCCAGCATTTT. It translates to CASGSRLSNQPQHF.

Concerning this clonotype: At one of its ends the junction is not consistent with the germline gene, which may arise from a read error. CDR3: CSASALAGGPICVF. The CDR3, as DNA: TGCAGTGCTAGTGCACTAGCGGGGGGGCCGATCTGTGTCTTC. This chain joins TRBV20-1 and TRBJ1-6; possibly TRBD1 for D (6 bases). Germline V gene lookup returns CDR1 DFQATT and CDR2 SNEGSKA (reference sequence). This CDR3 region has 14 residues.

The table lists this clonotype with many counts. V gene TRBV4-1 combines with J gene TRBJ1-5; TRBD1 might be the D (6 bases). Deletions cut 4 bases from V and 3 bases from J, with 10 bases between. The CDR3 sequence is 14 residues long. Germline CDR1 and CDR2: MGHRA and YSYEKL. The CDR3 protein is CASSPDRPNQPQHF. The DNA of the CDR3 is TGCGCCAGCAGCCCAGACAGGCCCAATCAGCCCCAGCATTTT.

This clonotype came up many times. This sequence joins TRBV4-2 and TRBJ2-3; D not certain. The CDR3 has 15 amino acids. With 5 bases removed from V and 0 bases from J, the gap between germline ends came to 12 bases. CDR1 and CDR2 (germline): LGHNA, YNFKEQ. CDR3 protein: CASSTHGRSTDTQYF. In nucleotides, the CDR3 is TGTGCCAGCAGCACTCACGGCCGTAGCACAGATACGCAGTATTTT.